The T cell receptor (beta chain) under discussion was sequenced for a study of T cell responses to AZD1222 COVID-19 vaccine. This CDR3 contains 14 residues. V lost 3 bases and J lost 0, with 8 bases in between. Germline CDR1 LNHDA, CDR2 SQIVND (reference sequence). Profiled with immunoSEQ multiplex PCR; TCRdb holds only in-frame clones, not every one. This sample has roughly 120,000 clones, with 88% found just once. This rearrangement joins TRBV19 to TRBJ1-2; D remains ambiguous. The sequences come from peripheral blood, collected 28 days after the second AZD1222 dose. This sequence originates from an adult who received the AZD1222 COVID-19 vaccine. In DNA form, the CDR3 reads TGTGCCAGTAGTATGAGAGTAGCTAACTATGGCTACACCTTC. This sequence encodes CASSMRVANYGYTF. Looking up the rest from reference TRBV19 and TRBJ1-2 gives the full variable domain: DGGITQSPKYLFRKEGQNVTLSCEQNLNHDAMYWYRQDPGQGLRLIYYSQIVNDFQKGDIAEGYSVSREKKESFPLTVTSAQKNPTAFYLCASSMRVANYGYTFGSGTRLTVV.